One and the same sample provided the 10 T cell receptor beta chains below, sequenced in a study of EBV T-cell therapy then PD-1 blockade in nasopharyngeal carcinoma. The protocol was immunoSEQ multiplex PCR, while the TCRdb copy is restricted to in-frame clones and leaves out a portion. The sample includes roughly 20,000 clones, about four fifths of them seen just once. Antigen specificity for these receptors is unknown. The treatment denotes: AdE1-LMPpoly-expanded autologous EBV-specific T-cell therapy followed by anti-PD-1 nivolumab. The sequences come from CD8+ T cells from blood, collected at roughly day 34 from a patient whose treatment included autologous EBV-specific T cells and nivolumab. These TCRs come from a man aged 40-55 years with nasopharyngeal carcinoma.

The chain links TRBV2 to TRBJ2-3, with TRBD1 identical over 12 bases. The CDR3 totals 16 residues. Germline CDR1 SNHLY, CDR2 FYNNEI. V lost 4 bases and J lost 5; bases outside the gene matches: 7. CDR3 sequence (DNA): TGTGCCAGCAGTGGCGGGACAGGGGGCCGGGGAGATACGCAGTATTTT. The encoded protein is CASSGGTGGRGDTQYF.

The CDR3 spells CASSLKSAGTGGFGTEAFF. CDR3 coding DNA: TGCGCCAGCAGCTTGAAAAGTGCCGGGACAGGGGGCTTTGGCACTGAAGCTTTCTTT. The V and J genes are TRBV5-1 and TRBJ1-1, with 12 bases identical to TRBD1. The germline gives CDR1 SGHRS, CDR2 YFSETQ. The CDR3 loop spans 19 amino acids. V lost 1 base to trimming and J lost 4 bases; unmatched junction nucleotides: 14.

The chain carries TRBV6-6 and TRBJ1-2; a possible D gene is TRBD1 (5 bases). Germline values: CDR1 MNHNY, CDR2 SVGAGI (reference sequence). The CDR3 runs to 14 residues. The V end was cut by 0 bases, the J end by 3 bases, with 8 bases between. CDR3 protein: CASSYSGEDYGYTF. The CDR3 nucleotides read TGTGCCAGCAGTTACTCGGGGGAGGACTATGGCTACACCTTC.

By share, this clone ranks as medium-sized. The chain carries TRBV4-3 and TRBJ2-7, with TRBD1 as a possible D gene (6 bases). The ends were cut back, 1 base at V and 0 bases at J, with 19 bases in the middle. Looked up from germline, CDR1 is LGHNA and CDR2 is YSLEER. This CDR3 has 18 residues. CDR3 bases: TGCGCCAGCAGCCAAGGTTGGTTCGAGGGACACGGCTCCTACGAGCAGTACTTC. It specifies CASSQGWFEGHGSYEQYF.

Only a few counts were recorded for this clone. The V gene is TRBV4-1, the J gene TRBJ1-5; a weak D match, TRBD1 (5 bases). This CDR3 has 17 residues. Trimming took 1 base from V and 0 from J, leaving 13 bases between them. From germline, CDR1 is MGHRA and CDR2 YSYEKL. CDR3 DNA: TGCGCCAGCAGCCAAGCTCCGACAGTTTATAGCAATCAGCCCCAGCATTTT. It encodes CASSQAPTVYSNQPQHF.

This chain uses TRBV5-1 with TRBJ1-1, with D hard to call. CDR3 length: 13 amino acids. Between the trimmed V and J ends, which lost 1 base and 1 base, there was a span of 5 bases. Germline V CDR1 and CDR2: SGHRS, YFSETQ. The CDR3 spells CASSLTGNTEAFF. The CDR3 DNA sequence: TGCGCCAGCAGCTTGACTGGGAACACTGAAGCTTTCTTT.

The chain uses TRBV10-3 and TRBJ2-7; D gene unclear. The CDR3 length is 13 residues. V dropped 3 bases and J dropped 3 bases, with 9 bases sitting between them. The germline CDR1 and CDR2 sequences are ENHRY and SYGVKD. CDR3 nucleotide sequence: TGTGCCATCAGTGATGGATCGGTCTACGAGCAGTACTTC. Its protein is CAISDGSVYEQYF.

The chain combines TRBV6-2 or TRBV6-3 with TRBJ2-7; TRBD1 agrees at 8 bases. The CDR3 extends over 14 amino acids. V gave up 4 bases and J gave up 3 bases; unmatched junction bases: 5. From germline, CDR1 is MNHEY and CDR2 SVGEGT. In nucleotides, the CDR3 is TGTGCCAGCAGTTCGGGACAGGTGTTCTACGAGCAGTACTTC. This gives the protein CASSSGQVFYEQYF.

V and J are TRBV10-3 and TRBJ2-7, with 8 bases aligning to TRBD2. CDR1 and CDR2 from the germline V gene are ENHRY and SYGVKD. Losses at the gene ends were 3 bases for V and 2 bases for J; bases not matched to a gene: 3. The CDR3 is 14 residues long. CDR3 coding DNA: TGTGCCATCAGTGAAGGCGGGGGGCCCTACGAGCAGTACTTC. It encodes CAISEGGGPYEQYF.

The sample holds one count of this clone. The chain employs TRBV6-4 and TRBJ2-1; D not resolved. Deletions cut 3 bases from V and 5 bases from J, with 14 bases between. Germline assignment: CDR1 MRHNA and CDR2 SNTAGT. This CDR3 has 15 residues. DNA for the CDR3: TGTGCCAGCAGTGAATATTCCGGTGGGAACAATGAGCAGTTCTTC. It codes for CASSEYSGGNNEQFF.